Presented here are 26 T cell receptor beta chains from one specimen sequenced in a study of T cell repertoires in cytomegalovirus infection. TCRdb processed the reads anew with MiXCR; each CDR3 protein has one entry. The table has hundreds of thousands of distinct CDR3 sequences, roughly 30% seen once. Their antigens remain unidentified. The specimen comprised cultured CD8+ T cells from PBMCs, sampled from culture after CMV antigen stimulation. These TCRs come from a human donor in good health (CMV status not recorded). Some clones in this sample may be carry-over from other donors' samples.

This clonotype was observed a handful of times. This sequence joins TRBV27 and TRBJ2-7; 8 bases are shared with TRBD1. The CDR3 covers 14 residues. Germline CDR1 is MNHEY and CDR2 is SMNVEV (reference sequence). V was pared by 7 bases and J by 2 bases, with 7 bases of the junction left unmatched. The CDR3 protein is CASTSHRGAYEQYF. The CDR3 coding sequence is TGTGCCAGCACCTCCCACAGGGGGGCCTACGAGCAGTACTTC.

The count of this clonotype is one. The rearrangement joins TRBV19 to TRBJ1-5; D might be TRBD1 (5 bases). Trimming removed 10 bases from V and 1 base from J, with 26 bases in between. The CDR3 is 18 residues long. Per germline, CDR1 LNHDA and CDR2 SQIVND (reference sequence). The CDR3 sequence: CATLGWGETSRSNQPQHF. The CDR3 DNA reads TGTGCCACCCTGGGCTGGGGGGAGACTAGCCGAAGCAATCAGCCCCAGCATTTT.

The gene calls are TRBV2 and TRBJ2-7; D is unresolved. Germline V gene lookup returns CDR1 SNHLY and CDR2 FYNNEI. V dropped 0 bases and J dropped 6 bases, with 6 bases sitting between them. The CDR3 is made up of 12 amino acids. CDR3 protein: CASSEAWGEQYF. The CDR3 DNA follows: TGTGCCAGCAGTGAAGCATGGGGCGAGCAGTACTTC. Full variable domain (remainder filled in from reference TRBV2 and TRBJ2-7): EPEVTQTPSHQVTQMGQEVILRCVPISNHLYFYWYRQILGQKVEFLVSFYNNEISEKSEIFDDQFSVERPDGSNFTLKIRSTKLEDSAMYFCASSEAWGEQYFGPGTRLTVT.

This clonotype was recorded many times. This rearrangement joins TRBV7-2 to TRBJ1-5; TRBD1 matches 7 bases. V was clipped by 5 bases and J by 3 bases; unmatched bases: 4. The CDR3 consists of 14 residues. Germline V gene sequence: CDR1 SGHTA, CDR2 FQGNSA. As DNA, the CDR3 is TGTGCCAGCAGCGGCGACAGGGCCAATCAGCCCCAGCATTTT. This sequence encodes CASSGDRANQPQHF. Combining the CDR3 with reference TRBV7-2 and TRBJ1-5 gives the whole variable domain GAGVSQSPSNKVTEKGKDVELRCDPISGHTALYWYRQSLGQGLEFLIYFQGNSAPDKSGLPSDRFSAERTGGSVSTLTIQRTQQEDSAVYLCASSGDRANQPQHFGDGTRLSIL.

This sequence joins TRBV11-2 and TRBJ1-1; D possibly corresponds to TRBD1 (5 bases). Germline V gene lookup returns CDR1 SGHAT and CDR2 FQNNGV. The CDR3 contains 14 residues. Trimming pared 5 bases from V and 1 base from J, leaving 11 bases between. The CDR3 DNA is TGTGCCAGCAGCGGGACGGGGAAGAACACTGAAGCTTTCTTT. Translation gives CASSGTGKNTEAFF.

CDR3 sequence (DNA): TGTGCCAGCAGTAACGGACAGGCGGCAAAGACCCAGTACTTC. It codes for CASSNGQAAKTQYF. The chain links TRBV12-3 or TRBV12-4 to TRBJ2-5, with TRBD1 matching 7 bases. V was clipped by 5 bases and J by 6 bases; unmatched bases: 9. The CDR3 extends over 14 amino acids.

The sample holds a few counts of this clonotype. The rearrangement links TRBV12-3 or TRBV12-4 to TRBJ2-1; TRBD1 matches at 8 bases. J lost 4 bases, V lost 1 base, and 3 bases had no gene match. The CDR3 spans 15 residues. In nucleotides, the CDR3 is TGTGCCAGCAGTTTAGGGGACAGGACTTACAATGAGCAGTTCTTC. Its protein product is CASSLGDRTYNEQFF.

The gene calls are TRBV6-5 and TRBJ2-4, with 9 bases lining up with TRBD1. Looked up from germline, CDR1 is MNHEY and CDR2 is SVGAGI. The CDR3 runs to 15 residues. Trimming removed 4 bases from V and 4 bases from J; junction bases left unmatched: 5. CDR3 sequence (DNA): TGTGCCAGCAGTTCCCAGGGGACAGGGAAAAACATTCAGTACTTC. Its translation is CASSSQGTGKNIQYF.

The rearrangement links TRBV7-9 to TRBJ2-7, with TRBD2 matching over 15 bases. Germline V lookup: CDR1 SEHNR, CDR2 FQNEAQ (reference sequence). CDR3 length: 17 residues. J lost 3 bases, V lost 4 bases, and 7 bases had no gene match. CDR3 nucleotide sequence: TGTGCCAGCAGCTCAGGACTAGCGGGGGGGATAAACTACGAGCAGTACGTC. This codes for CASSSGLAGGINYEQYV.

V and J are TRBV7-9 and TRBJ1-2; 7 bases agree with TRBD1. This CDR3 comprises 16 residues. In germline, CDR1 is SEHNR, CDR2 FQNEAQ (reference sequence). Trimming at V came to 1 base and at J to 8 bases, leaving 13 bases not matched to a gene. CDR3 coding DNA: TGTGCCAGCAGCTTAGGGGAGGGGGCGGTCCGACGCGGCTACACCTTC. Residues: CASSLGEGAVRRGYTF.

The table lists this clonotype with a few counts. V gene TRBV11-2 combines with J gene TRBJ2-7, with TRBD2 matching over 7 bases. The CDR3 consists of 15 residues. Germline V lookup: CDR1 SGHAT, CDR2 FQNNGV. Trimming at V came to 0 bases and at J to 2 bases, leaving 4 bases not matched to a gene. In nucleotides, the CDR3 is TGTGCCAGCAGCTTAGACGGGGGAGGGCCCTACGAGCAGTACTTC. Its protein product is CASSLDGGGPYEQYF.

This clonotype was seen a few times. The rearrangement uses TRBV4-3 and TRBJ1-2; possibly TRBD1 for D (5 bases). The CDR3 is 17 residues long. V lost 0 bases and J 4 bases, leaving 18 bases between the germline ends. Germline V gene sequence: CDR1 LGHNA, CDR2 YSLEER. The CDR3: CASSQESMGDVGYGYTF. The CDR3 DNA reads TGCGCCAGCAGCCAAGAGAGCATGGGGGATGTCGGCTATGGCTACACCTTC.

This clonotype came up a few times. This chain joins TRBV28 and TRBJ1-5; TRBD1 agrees at 7 bases. This CDR3 is 17 amino acids long. Germline CDR1 reads MDHEN; CDR2 reads SYDVKM. After removal of 4 bases from V and 6 bases from J, the junction contained 15 bases not matched to a gene. CDR3 nucleotides: TGTGCCAGCAGTTCCAGCGAGAGGGGACAGTGGGGTCAGCCCCAGCATTTT. Its protein is CASSSSERGQWGQPQHF.

In this sample, this clonotype turned up a few times. This chain links TRBV29-1 with TRBJ2-5, with 7 bases matching TRBD2. Per the germline V gene, CDR1 is SQVTM and CDR2 is ANQGSEA. CDR3 length: 15 amino acids. The J segment lost 1 base and the V segment lost 7 bases, leaving 12 bases of the junction unmatched. Written as DNA, the CDR3 is TGCAGCGCCCTGCGAGCGGGGCACCTCCAAGAGACCCAGTACTTC. This encodes CSALRAGHLQETQYF.

This clonotype was recorded a few times. V gene TRBV12-3 or TRBV12-4 combines with J gene TRBJ1-4; 8 nucleotides align to TRBD1. Losses at the gene ends were 2 bases for V and 8 bases for J; bases not matched to a gene: 16. The CDR3 is 18 amino acids. Written as DNA, the CDR3 is TGTGCCAGCAGTTTAAGGAACGTGGGGACAGGCCAAACGGAAAAACTGTTTTTT. It is translated as CASSLRNVGTGQTEKLFF.

The gene calls are TRBV19 and TRBJ1-1; the D gene is possibly TRBD1 (5 bases). There are 13 residues in the CDR3. Germline V gene lookup returns CDR1 LNHDA and CDR2 SQIVND (reference sequence). Trimming removed 10 bases from V and 0 bases from J, with 12 bases in between. CDR3 in DNA: TGTGCCACCTCTGGGGGTATGAACACTGAAGCTTTCTTT. Encoded protein: CATSGGMNTEAFF.

With respect to this clonotype: A read error may account for a junction end that differs from germline. This sequence joins TRBV5-3 and TRBJ1-2; D unclear. TRBV5-3 is known as an ORF, though its function is uncertain. There are 16 residues in the CDR3. CDR3 bases: TGTGCCAGCAGCTTGTTGACTGGCCGAGTAACCTATGGCTACACCTTC. It yields the protein CASSLLTGRVTYGYTF.

The chain joins TRBV12-3 or TRBV12-4 to TRBJ2-5; TRBD1 agrees at 12 bases. After removal of 3 bases from V and 5 bases from J, the junction contained 7 bases not matched to a gene. The CDR3 has 16 amino acids. CDR3 in amino acids: CASSLGQGAFVETQYF. DNA of the CDR3: TGTGCCAGCAGTTTGGGACAGGGGGCGTTTGTCGAGACCCAGTACTTC.

This clonotype has only a few counts. The rearrangement joins TRBV6-6 to TRBJ2-3, with D possibly called TRBD1 or TRBD2 (5 bases each). V gave up 6 bases and J gave up 2 bases, with 15 bases separating them. The CDR3 loop spans 15 amino acids. Germline-derived CDR1 and CDR2 are MNHNY and SVGAGI (reference sequence). The DNA for the CDR3 is TGTGCCAGCAGCGGGGACCGAACCTACACAGATACGCAGTATTTT. As protein: CASSGDRTYTDTQYF.

There are a few counts of this clonotype. J is TRBJ2-2 and V is TRBV6-5; 7 nucleotides agree with TRBD1. This CDR3 has 14 amino acids. The germline V gene encodes CDR1 MNHEY and CDR2 SVGAGI. V lost 2 bases, J lost 5 bases, and 2 bases stayed unmatched. The CDR3 DNA follows: TGTGCCAGCAGTTACGGGACAGAGACCGGGGAGCTGTTTTTT. Translated: CASSYGTETGELFF.

This clonotype was detected a few times. The chain carries TRBV10-2 and TRBJ2-1; 11 nucleotides match TRBD2. This CDR3 spans 15 amino acids. Germline V gives CDR1 WSHSY, CDR2 SAAADI. V shed 10 bases and J 0 bases; nucleotides not matched to a gene: 5. The CDR3 nucleotides read TGCGCCATCGGGACTAGCGGATCCTCCTACAATGAGCAGTTCTTC. It codes for CAIGTSGSSYNEQFF.

This clonotype appeared a few times. This chain links TRBV20-1 with TRBJ2-7; D uncertain. The V end was cut by 6 bases, the J end by 1 base, with 16 bases between. Germline V gene lookup returns CDR1 DFQATT and CDR2 SNEGSKA (reference sequence). The length of the CDR3 is 14 residues. CDR3 DNA sequence: TGCAGTGCGACGGGTTTTGCAACTTCCTACGAGCAGTACTTC. It yields the protein CSATGFATSYEQYF.

This rearrangement joins TRBV7-9 to TRBJ1-1; 8 bases agree with TRBD1. The CDR3 runs to 16 residues. The V gene's germline CDR1 is SEHNR and CDR2 FQNEAQ (reference sequence). The V and J ends lost 5 bases and 6 bases, in that order; junction bases with no gene match: 14. The DNA of the CDR3 is TGTGCCAGCAGCCTAAAAACCCATTACAGGGGGGCTGAAGCTTTCTTT. Translated, it gives CASSLKTHYRGAEAFF.

This clonotype has more than one count but fewer than ten. The chain recombines TRBV6-1 with TRBJ1-5; tentatively, D is TRBD1 (6 bases). Germline CDR1 reads MNHNS; CDR2 reads SASEGT. V was trimmed by 7 bases and J by 4 bases, leaving 11 bases between them. This CDR3 has 13 amino acids. CDR3 amino acids: CASKVQGNQPQHF. The CDR3 nucleotides read TGTGCCAGCAAGGTCCAGGGGAATCAGCCCCAGCATTTT.

This clonotype showed up just a few times. J is TRBJ2-7 and V is TRBV12-3 or TRBV12-4; TRBD2 matches at 10 bases. J was trimmed by 2 bases and V by 4 bases; bases with no gene match: 14. This CDR3 region has 18 residues. CDR3 region: CASSSRGSGGPKAYEQYF. The DNA for the CDR3 is TGTGCCAGCAGTTCAAGGGGTAGCGGGGGGCCTAAGGCCTACGAGCAGTACTTC.

This clonotype was detected only a few times. This chain joins TRBV19 and TRBJ1-1, with TRBD1 identical over 7 bases. Germline V gene lookup returns CDR1 LNHDA and CDR2 SQIVND (reference sequence). V gave up 5 bases and J gave up 1 base; unmatched junction bases: 7. This CDR3 has 15 residues. The CDR3 nucleotides are TGTGCCAGTAGTGGACCGGGACAGAGGAACACTGAAGCTTTCTTT. It translates to CASSGPGQRNTEAFF.